This TCR beta chain appears in the sequencing data of a study of shared clonotypes between healthy human individuals. Assay used: immunoSEQ multiplex PCR; TCRdb lists only in-frame clones, some missing. Altogether about 380,000 clones are present, roughly 96% being singletons, with the ten largest covering more than 0.3%. Those who donated, Caucasian adults without exception, all lived in Nashville, Tennessee. As regards this clone: This sample includes further DNA sequences coding for the same CDR3.

Sequencing used memory CD8+ T cells sorted from blood. Subset here: CD45RO+ cells pooled with CCR7-negative TemRA cells. The source is a young man in good health.

The CDR3 nucleotides read TGCGCCAGCAGCTTGGCCGGGAGAAGCACAGATACGCAGTATTTT. Residues: CASSLAGRSTDTQYF. The gene calls are TRBV5-1 and TRBJ2-3, with D perhaps matching TRBD2 (6 bases). Trimming left V 0 bases short and J 0 bases short, with 8 bases between. The CDR3 sequence is 15 residues long. In germline, CDR1 is SGHRS, CDR2 YFSETQ.